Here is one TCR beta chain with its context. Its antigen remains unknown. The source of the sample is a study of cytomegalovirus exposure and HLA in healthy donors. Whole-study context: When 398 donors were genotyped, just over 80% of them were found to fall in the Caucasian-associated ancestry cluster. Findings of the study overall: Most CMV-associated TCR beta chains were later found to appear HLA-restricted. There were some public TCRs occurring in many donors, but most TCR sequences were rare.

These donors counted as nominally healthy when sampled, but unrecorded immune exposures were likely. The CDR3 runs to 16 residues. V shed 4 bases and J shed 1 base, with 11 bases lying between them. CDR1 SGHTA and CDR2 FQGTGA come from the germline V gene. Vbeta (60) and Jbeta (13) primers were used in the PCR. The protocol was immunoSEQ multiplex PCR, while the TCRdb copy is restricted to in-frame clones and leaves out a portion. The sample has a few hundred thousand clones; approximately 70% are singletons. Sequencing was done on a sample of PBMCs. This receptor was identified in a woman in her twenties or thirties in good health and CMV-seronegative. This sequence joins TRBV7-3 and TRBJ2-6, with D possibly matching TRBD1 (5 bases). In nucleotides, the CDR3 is TGTGCCAGCAGCTGGGCAGGGTCTTCTGGGGCCAACGTCCTGACTTTC. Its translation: CASSWAGSSGANVLTF.